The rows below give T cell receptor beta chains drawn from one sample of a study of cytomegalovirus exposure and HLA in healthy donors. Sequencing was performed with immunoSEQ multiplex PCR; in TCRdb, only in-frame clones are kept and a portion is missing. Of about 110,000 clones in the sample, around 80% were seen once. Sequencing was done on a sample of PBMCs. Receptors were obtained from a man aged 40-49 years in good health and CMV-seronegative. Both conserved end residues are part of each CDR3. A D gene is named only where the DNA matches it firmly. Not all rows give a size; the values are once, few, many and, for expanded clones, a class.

CDR3nt: TGTGCCAGCAGCGTAGGTGGCACAGGGTCTGATAATTCACCCCTCCACTTT
CDR3aa: CASSVGGTGSDNSPLHF
v_gene: TRBV9
abundance: NA
j_gene: TRBJ1-6
len: 17
d_gene: NA

CDR3nt: TGTGCCAGCAGTGCTACAGGGGAAGGTGGCTACACCTTC
CDR3aa: CASSATGEGGYTF
v_gene: TRBV25-1
abundance: NA
j_gene: TRBJ1-2
len: 13
d_gene: TRBD1

CDR3nt: TGTGCCAGCAGTTATCACAGCAGATATGGCTACACCTTC
CDR3aa: CASSYHSRYGYTF
v_gene: TRBV6-5
abundance: NA
j_gene: TRBJ1-2
len: 13
d_gene: NA

CDR3nt: TGTGCCAGCAGTGAAGAGGGGGGGCAGCCCCAGCATTTT
CDR3aa: CASSEEGGQPQHF
v_gene: TRBV2
abundance: NA
j_gene: TRBJ1-5
len: 13
d_gene: NA

CDR3nt: TGTGCCAGCACTCTGAGCGGACCCTACGAGCAGTACTTC
CDR3aa: CASTLSGPYEQYF
v_gene: TRBV25-1
abundance: NA
j_gene: TRBJ2-7
len: 13
d_gene: NA

CDR3nt: TGTGCTAGTGGTTTGGCACAGGAACTCAATCAGCCCCAGCATTTT
CDR3aa: CASGLAQELNQPQHF
v_gene: TRBV12-5
abundance: NA
j_gene: TRBJ1-5
len: 15
d_gene: NA

CDR3nt: TGTGCCAGCAGTGCCCTGGTCCCGGGTGAAAAACTGTTTTTT
CDR3aa: CASSALVPGEKLFF
v_gene: TRBV6-5
abundance: NA
j_gene: TRBJ1-4
len: 14
d_gene: NA

CDR3nt: TGTGCCAGCAGCCAGTGGGCTGGGTCGGGGGGAAGCACAGATACGCAGTATTTT
CDR3aa: CASSQWAGSGGSTDTQYF
v_gene: TRBV4-2
abundance: NA
j_gene: TRBJ2-3
len: 18
d_gene: TRBD2

CDR3nt: TGTGCCAGCAGCGTAGGGACTAGCGGGGGCACCGGAGAGACCCAGTACTTC
CDR3aa: CASSVGTSGGTGETQYF
v_gene: TRBV9
abundance: NA
j_gene: TRBJ2-5
len: 17
d_gene: TRBD2

CDR3nt: TGTGCCAGCAGCAAAGGACAGGGCTCCTACGAGCAGTACTTC
CDR3aa: CASSKGQGSYEQYF
v_gene: TRBV11-3
abundance: few
j_gene: TRBJ2-7
len: 14
d_gene: TRBD1

CDR3nt: TGTGCCAGCACTCGGGGGAACACAGATACGCAGTATTTT
CDR3aa: CASTRGNTDTQYF
v_gene: TRBV6-1
abundance: NA
j_gene: TRBJ2-3
len: 13
d_gene: NA

CDR3nt: TGTGCCAGCAGATTGTCTTGGCAGGGGAATTCACCCCTCCACTTT
CDR3aa: CASRLSWQGNSPLHF
v_gene: TRBV27
abundance: NA
j_gene: TRBJ1-6
len: 15
d_gene: NA

CDR3nt: TGTGCCAGCAGCACTAATAGCAATCAGCCCCAGCATTTT
CDR3aa: CASSTNSNQPQHF
v_gene: TRBV7-9
abundance: NA
j_gene: TRBJ1-5
len: 13
d_gene: NA

CDR3nt: TGTGCCAGCAGTGAAGCCCCTTACGGGGAGACCCAGTACTTC
CDR3aa: CASSEAPYGETQYF
v_gene: TRBV2
abundance: few
j_gene: TRBJ2-5
len: 14
d_gene: NA

CDR3nt: TGTGCCAGCAGTTTAACACTAGCGTGTACGCAGTATTTT
CDR3aa: CASSLTLACTQYF
v_gene: TRBV27
abundance: NA
j_gene: TRBJ2-3
len: 13
d_gene: TRBD2

CDR3nt: TGTGCCAGCAGCCCGAGAACACAGGGGGTTAGGGAAAAACTGTTTTTT
CDR3aa: CASSPRTQGVREKLFF
v_gene: TRBV7-7
abundance: NA
j_gene: TRBJ1-4
len: 16
d_gene: TRBD1

CDR3nt: TGTGCCAGCCACGACAGGGGCTATGGCTACACCTTC
CDR3aa: CASHDRGYGYTF
v_gene: TRBV9
abundance: NA
j_gene: TRBJ1-2
len: 12
d_gene: TRBD1

CDR3nt: TGTGCCAGCAAAAGGGACAGACAGCCCAACACTGAAGCTTTCTTT
CDR3aa: CASKRDRQPNTEAFF
v_gene: TRBV6-5
abundance: NA
j_gene: TRBJ1-1
len: 15
d_gene: TRBD1

CDR3nt: TGTGCCAGCAGTGAGAACAGGGGTAATGAAAAACTGTTTTTT
CDR3aa: CASSENRGNEKLFF
v_gene: TRBV6-1
abundance: NA
j_gene: TRBJ1-4
len: 14
d_gene: TRBD1

CDR3nt: TGTGCCAGCAGTAAGCGGGGGGAAGCCTACGAGCAGTACTTC
CDR3aa: CASSKRGEAYEQYF
v_gene: TRBV2
abundance: few
j_gene: TRBJ2-7
len: 14
d_gene: TRBD2

CDR3nt: TGTGCCAGCTCACCCGGGACAGGGGTTAGGTATGGCTACACCTTC
CDR3aa: CASSPGTGVRYGYTF
v_gene: TRBV18
abundance: NA
j_gene: TRBJ1-2
len: 15
d_gene: TRBD1

CDR3nt: TGCGCCAGCAGCTTCTCGACAGGGGGGGCCTACGAGCAGTACTTC
CDR3aa: CASSFSTGGAYEQYF
v_gene: TRBV5-1
abundance: NA
j_gene: TRBJ2-7
len: 15
d_gene: TRBD1

CDR3nt: TGCGCCAGCAGCCAAGATCAAGGTCCGAGGGAGCAGTACTTC
CDR3aa: CASSQDQGPREQYF
v_gene: TRBV4-1
abundance: few
j_gene: TRBJ2-7
len: 14
d_gene: NA

CDR3nt: TGTGCCAGCGGGGGGGGGTCGGCCTCCTACAATGAGCAGTTCTTC
CDR3aa: CASGGGSASYNEQFF
v_gene: TRBV6-6
abundance: once
j_gene: TRBJ2-1
len: 15
d_gene: TRBD2

CDR3nt: TGCGCCAGCAGCTTGGCCGGCACTAACGAGCAGTACTTC
CDR3aa: CASSLAGTNEQYF
v_gene: TRBV5-1
abundance: NA
j_gene: TRBJ2-7
len: 13
d_gene: NA

CDR3nt: TGTGCCAGCAGTAACAGGGGGATAGGAAACACCATATATTTT
CDR3aa: CASSNRGIGNTIYF
v_gene: TRBV7-8
abundance: NA
j_gene: TRBJ1-3
len: 14
d_gene: TRBD1

CDR3nt: TGTGCCAGCAATACAATGGGACAGCAAGAGACCCAGTACTTC
CDR3aa: CASNTMGQQETQYF
v_gene: TRBV7-2
abundance: NA
j_gene: TRBJ2-5
len: 14
d_gene: TRBD1

CDR3nt: TGTGCCAGCAGCCCCCGAATAGAACCGGGACAGACGGTCTATGGCTACACCTTC
CDR3aa: CASSPRIEPGQTVYGYTF
v_gene: TRBV13
abundance: NA
j_gene: TRBJ1-2
len: 18
d_gene: TRBD1

CDR3nt: TGTGCCAGCAGACAGGTAGCGGGGGGTGACGAGCAGTTCTTC
CDR3aa: CASRQVAGGDEQFF
v_gene: TRBV7-2
abundance: NA
j_gene: TRBJ2-1
len: 14
d_gene: TRBD2

CDR3nt: TGTGCCAGCAGCTTATCTCACAGGGGGGATACGCAGTATTTT
CDR3aa: CASSLSHRGDTQYF
v_gene: TRBV11-3
abundance: NA
j_gene: TRBJ2-3
len: 14
d_gene: TRBD1

CDR3nt: TGCGCCAGCAGCGCACAAACGGGTTGGGGGACTTACAATGAGCAGTTCTTC
CDR3aa: CASSAQTGWGTYNEQFF
v_gene: TRBV5-1
abundance: few
j_gene: TRBJ2-1
len: 17
d_gene: NA

CDR3nt: TGTGCCAGCTACCTACAGGGGGTAGACATTCAGTACTTC
CDR3aa: CASYLQGVDIQYF
v_gene: TRBV6-1
abundance: NA
j_gene: TRBJ2-4
len: 13
d_gene: TRBD1

CDR3nt: TGTGCCAGTAGTTGGACGCAGGGGGAAGGAGGCACTGAAGCTTTCTTT
CDR3aa: CASSWTQGEGGTEAFF
v_gene: TRBV19
abundance: NA
j_gene: TRBJ1-1
len: 16
d_gene: TRBD1

CDR3nt: TGTGCCAGTAATCCGCGGGACCCCGGAGGTTATGGCTACACCTTC
CDR3aa: CASNPRDPGGYGYTF
v_gene: TRBV19
abundance: NA
j_gene: TRBJ1-2
len: 15
d_gene: NA

CDR3nt: TGTGCCAGCAGCAACCGGGACAGGGGTAAAAAGCAGTACTTC
CDR3aa: CASSNRDRGKKQYF
v_gene: TRBV5-6
abundance: NA
j_gene: TRBJ2-7
len: 14
d_gene: TRBD1

CDR3nt: TGTGCCAGCTCACCACTACAGGGTTGGGGGAACACTGAAGCTTTCTTT
CDR3aa: CASSPLQGWGNTEAFF
v_gene: TRBV18
abundance: few
j_gene: TRBJ1-1
len: 16
d_gene: NA

CDR3nt: TGCGCCAGCAGCCTCCAGGGGGGCTCTGGAAACACCATATATTTT
CDR3aa: CASSLQGGSGNTIYF
v_gene: TRBV4-1
abundance: NA
j_gene: TRBJ1-3
len: 15
d_gene: TRBD1

CDR3nt: TGCGCCAGCAAGCGACTAGCGGGGGGTCGAGAGACCCAGTACTTC
CDR3aa: CASKRLAGGRETQYF
v_gene: TRBV10-2
abundance: NA
j_gene: TRBJ2-5
len: 15
d_gene: TRBD2

CDR3nt: TGCAGCGTTGCGCAATCTCCTAGCGAAAAACTGTTTTTT
CDR3aa: CSVAQSPSEKLFF
v_gene: TRBV29-1
abundance: few
j_gene: TRBJ1-4
len: 13
d_gene: NA

CDR3nt: TGTGCCAGTAGTATTAGGAGGGGTCAAGATAATTCACCCCTCCACTTT
CDR3aa: CASSIRRGQDNSPLHF
v_gene: TRBV19
abundance: NA
j_gene: TRBJ1-6
len: 16
d_gene: NA

CDR3nt: TGTGCCAGCAGTGCAGGGTCCCAGCCCCAGCATTTT
CDR3aa: CASSAGSQPQHF
v_gene: TRBV2
abundance: NA
j_gene: TRBJ1-5
len: 12
d_gene: NA

CDR3nt: TGTGCCAGTAGTATAGATGGGGGGGCGGTCAATCAGCCCCAGCATTTT
CDR3aa: CASSIDGGAVNQPQHF
v_gene: TRBV19
abundance: NA
j_gene: TRBJ1-5
len: 16
d_gene: NA

CDR3nt: TGCGCCAGCAGCGTAAACAGGGACGTCTTTAAGACAAACACTGAAGCTTTCTTT
CDR3aa: CASSVNRDVFKTNTEAFF
v_gene: TRBV5-1
abundance: NA
j_gene: TRBJ1-1
len: 18
d_gene: NA

CDR3nt: TGTGCCAGCAGCTCTTTTTGGACTAGTTTAGATACGCAGTATTTT
CDR3aa: CASSSFWTSLDTQYF
v_gene: TRBV7-2
abundance: NA
j_gene: TRBJ2-3
len: 15
d_gene: TRBD2

CDR3nt: TGCGCCAGCAGCTTGGACGGGACAGGCTATGGCTACACCTTC
CDR3aa: CASSLDGTGYGYTF
v_gene: TRBV5-1
abundance: NA
j_gene: TRBJ1-2
len: 14
d_gene: TRBD1

CDR3nt: TGTGCCAGCAGCGAGGACAGCTACAACAATGAGCAGTTCTTC
CDR3aa: CASSEDSYNNEQFF
v_gene: TRBV5-4
abundance: NA
j_gene: TRBJ2-1
len: 14
d_gene: NA

CDR3nt: TGTGCCAGCAGCTTGGAGGGGACAGGTGCCTACGAGCAGTACTTC
CDR3aa: CASSLEGTGAYEQYF
v_gene: TRBV5-4
abundance: few
j_gene: TRBJ2-7
len: 15
d_gene: TRBD1

CDR3nt: TGTGCCAGCAGCTTAGCGAGGAACCAGGGCTTGGGCTACACCTTC
CDR3aa: CASSLARNQGLGYTF
v_gene: TRBV11-2
abundance: NA
j_gene: TRBJ1-2
len: 15
d_gene: NA

CDR3nt: TGCAGCGTTGCCCCGACTGGCACCGGGGAGCTGTTTTTT
CDR3aa: CSVAPTGTGELFF
v_gene: TRBV29-1
abundance: NA
j_gene: TRBJ2-2
len: 13
d_gene: NA

CDR3nt: TGTGCCAGCAGTGAAAATAGCGGGGGCAATCAGCCCCAGCATTTT
CDR3aa: CASSENSGGNQPQHF
v_gene: TRBV6-4
abundance: few
j_gene: TRBJ1-5
len: 15
d_gene: NA